A selection of T cell receptor beta chains follows, all from one sample in a study of T-cell memory formation after mild COVID-19. TCRdb re-called the 5' RACE reads with MiXCR, one entry per CDR3 protein. The table lists hundreds of thousands of distinct CDR3 sequences, 20% to 25% of them singletons. Sequenced material: PBMCs or a T cell subset sorted from them (not recorded which). The source is an adult woman who had mild COVID-19 (a few samples of this study predate the infection). Cell type and time point are not known. CDR3s include the opening cysteine and the closing phenylalanine or tryptophan. The order of the fields is V gene, J gene, clone size, D gene, CDR3 protein, CDR3 DNA. D genes are given only for firm matches. Clone size is given for some rows only: seen once, a few or many times, or a class if the clone is expanded.

>TRBV6-1|TRBJ2-5|many|TRBD2
CASSEREEETQYF
TGTGCCAGCAGTGAGCGGGAGGAAGAGACCCAGTACTTC
>TRBV3-1|TRBJ2-5|NA|TRBD2
CASSQHGGAQETQYF
TGTGCCAGCAGCCAACACGGGGGGGCCCAAGAGACCCAGTACTTC
>TRBV6-4|TRBJ1-4|few|TRBD1
CASSASGGSGEKLFF
TGTGCCAGCAGCGCCTCAGGGGGCTCGGGTGAAAAACTGTTTTTT
>TRBV24-1|TRBJ2-3|few|TRBD2
CATGLGGGGTDTQYF
TGTGCCACGGGCCTCGGGGGAGGGGGCACAGATACGCAGTATTTT
>TRBV30|TRBJ2-7|NA|TRBD1
CAWSRRTGVNNEQYF
TGTGCCTGGAGCCGAAGAACAGGGGTAAACAACGAGCAGTACTTC
>TRBV10-2|TRBJ1-2|few|NA
CASSVGGGYTF
TGCGCCAGCAGTGTAGGGGGAGGCTACACCTTC
>TRBV10-3|TRBJ2-7|many|NA
CAISGTGNEQYF
TGTGCCATCAGTGGGACCGGTAATGAGCAGTACTTC
>TRBV7-6|TRBJ2-2|NA|NA
CASSRGPLGTGELFF
TGTGCCAGCAGCCGTGGACCTTTAGGCACCGGGGAGCTGTTTTTT
>TRBV5-1|TRBJ1-1|few|NA
CASSGRTSNTEAFF
TGCGCCAGCAGCGGGAGGACATCGAACACTGAAGCTTTCTTT
>TRBV12-3/TRBV12-4|TRBJ2-2|few|TRBD1
CASSWTGMNTGELFF
TGTGCCAGCAGTTGGACAGGCATGAACACCGGGGAGCTGTTTTTT
>TRBV6-2/TRBV6-3|TRBJ2-5|NA|NA
CASSDREGETQYF
TGTGCCAGCAGCGACAGGGAGGGAGAGACCCAGTACTTC
>TRBV5-6|TRBJ2-7|few|NA
CASSLEAIVEQYF
TGTGCCAGCAGCTTGGAGGCTATCGTAGAGCAGTACTTC
>TRBV10-3|TRBJ2-4|few|TRBD1
CAISESASQTGGAKNIQYF
TGTGCCATCAGTGAGTCCGCGAGCCAGACAGGGGGAGCCAAAAACATTCAGTACTTC
>TRBV2|TRBJ1-1|NA|TRBD1
CASRKQGPQAFF
TGTGCCAGCAGAAAACAGGGGCCACAGGCTTTCTTT
>TRBV5-1|TRBJ1-6|few|NA
CASSLVAGQGLSPLHF
TGCGCCAGCAGCTTGGTTGCCGGGCAGGGTCTTTCACCCCTCCACTTT
>TRBV7-8|TRBJ2-3|NA|TRBD1
CASSSRQGTMTDTQYF
TGTGCCAGCAGCTCCCGACAGGGAACGATGACAGATACGCAGTATTTT
>TRBV9|TRBJ2-3|NA|TRBD2
CASSFSGTRGDTQYF
TGTGCCAGCAGCTTTAGCGGGACTCGCGGGGATACGCAGTATTTT
>TRBV3-1|TRBJ2-7|NA|NA
CASSQDLRLEQYF
TGTGCCAGCAGCCAAGATCTACGGCTCGAGCAGTACTTC
>TRBV24-1|TRBJ2-7|NA|NA
CATSDVYYEQYF
TGTGCCACCAGTGATGTCTACTACGAGCAGTACTTC
>TRBV7-2|TRBJ2-1|NA|NA
CASSPSIGVEQFF
TGTGCCAGCAGCCCCAGCATCGGGGTCGAGCAGTTCTTC
>TRBV24-1|TRBJ2-4|NA|NA
CATSDARWENKNIQYF
TGTGCCACCAGTGACGCCCGGTGGGAAAACAAAAACATTCAGTACTTC
>TRBV29-1|TRBJ2-1|many|NA
CSVGRDKANEQFF
TGCAGCGTTGGTAGGGATAAGGCCAATGAGCAGTTCTTC
>TRBV5-1|TRBJ2-1|many|TRBD2
CASSFGLAGTYNEQFF
TGCGCCAGCAGCTTCGGACTAGCGGGGACATACAATGAGCAGTTCTTC
>TRBV15|TRBJ2-7|NA|NA
CATSRAGSSYEQYF
TGTGCCACCAGCAGGGCTGGGTCTTCCTACGAGCAGTACTTC
>TRBV19|TRBJ2-3|few|NA
CASSIDGVNTQYF
TGTGCCAGTAGTATAGATGGAGTGAATACGCAGTATTTT
>TRBV29-1|TRBJ2-1|NA|TRBD1
CSVWTGTSYNEQFF
TGCAGCGTTTGGACAGGGACATCCTACAATGAGCAGTTCTTC
>TRBV4-2|TRBJ2-3|few|NA
CASSQERGTAPDTQYF
TGTGCCAGCAGCCAAGAACGCGGCACAGCCCCAGATACGCAGTATTTT
>TRBV4-2|TRBJ1-1|once|TRBD1
CASSQVGTGNTEAFF
TGTGCCAGCAGCCAAGTTGGGACAGGAAACACTGAAGCTTTCTTT
>TRBV7-9|TRBJ2-7|NA|NA
CASSGVESWIDGEQYF
TGTGCCAGCAGCGGGGTCGAGAGTTGGATCGACGGCGAGCAGTACTTC
>TRBV25-1|TRBJ2-7|NA|NA
CASSEGNEQYF
TGTGCCAGCAGTGAGGGGAACGAGCAGTACTTC
>TRBV7-2|TRBJ2-7|few|TRBD2
CASSLASSGKGEQYF
TGTGCCAGCAGCTTAGCTTCTAGCGGGAAAGGCGAGCAGTACTTC
>TRBV25-1|TRBJ1-5|NA|NA
CASSESQPLGGSNQPQHF
TGTGCCAGCAGTGAATCCCAACCGTTGGGCGGTAGCAATCAGCCCCAGCATTTT
>TRBV12-3/TRBV12-4|TRBJ1-1|NA|NA
CASSTHINQDVVSEAFF
TGTGCCAGCAGCACACATATCAACCAGGACGTTGTGTCTGAAGCTTTCTTT
>TRBV5-1|TRBJ2-5|few|TRBD2
CASSLGLAAPQTQYF
TGCGCCAGCAGCTTGGGTCTAGCGGCCCCACAGACCCAGTACTTC
>TRBV12-3/TRBV12-4|TRBJ1-1|NA|TRBD1
CASTTGTGILNTEAFF
TGTGCCAGCACAACCGGGACAGGTATCTTGAACACTGAAGCTTTCTTT
>TRBV9|TRBJ2-7|NA|TRBD1
CASSVEQGAYHEQYF
TGTGCCAGCAGCGTAGAACAGGGGGCTTACCACGAGCAGTACTTC
>TRBV4-2|TRBJ1-1|few|NA
CASSDLQGSEAFF
TGTGCCAGCAGTGATTTACAGGGCTCTGAAGCTTTCTTT
>TRBV6-2/TRBV6-3|TRBJ2-1|many|TRBD2
CASSGSGGPRNEQFF
TGTGCCAGCAGTGGGAGCGGGGGGCCAAGGAATGAGCAGTTCTTC
>TRBV7-2|TRBJ2-1|NA|TRBD2
CASSLVRLSGSYEQFF
TGTGCCAGCAGCTTAGTTCGGCTTAGCGGGAGCTATGAGCAGTTCTTC
>TRBV11-2|TRBJ2-7|few|NA
CASSLVGEGYEQYF
TGTGCCAGCAGCTTAGTCGGTGAGGGCTACGAGCAGTACTTC
>TRBV12-3/TRBV12-4|TRBJ1-5|few|NA
CASSPSPSPRGNQPQHF
TGTGCCAGCAGTCCATCCCCCTCCCCCCGGGGAAATCAGCCCCAGCATTTT
>TRBV5-1|TRBJ2-3|NA|NA
CASSLGGTGTDTQYF
TGCGCCAGCAGCCTGGGCGGGACTGGCACAGATACGCAGTATTTT
>TRBV6-5|TRBJ1-1|NA|NA
CASRKGGQPNTEAFF
TGTGCCAGCAGGAAAGGCGGACAGCCGAACACTGAAGCTTTCTTT
>TRBV14|TRBJ2-5|NA|NA
CASSQDLGTQYF
TGTGCCAGCAGCCAAGATCTGGGGACCCAGTACTTC